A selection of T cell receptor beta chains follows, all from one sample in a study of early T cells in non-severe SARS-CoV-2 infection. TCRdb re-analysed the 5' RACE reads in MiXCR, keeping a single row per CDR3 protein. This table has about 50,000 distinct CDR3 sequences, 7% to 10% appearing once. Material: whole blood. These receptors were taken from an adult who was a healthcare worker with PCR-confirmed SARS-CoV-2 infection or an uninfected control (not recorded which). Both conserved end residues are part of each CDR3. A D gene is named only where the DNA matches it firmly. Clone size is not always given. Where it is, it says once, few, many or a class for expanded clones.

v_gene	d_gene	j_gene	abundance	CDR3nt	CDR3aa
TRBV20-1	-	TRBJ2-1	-	TGCAGTGCTGCCACCGAAATCAACGGGGATGAGCAGTTCTTC	CSAATEINGDEQFF
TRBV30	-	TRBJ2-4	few	TGTGCCTGGAGCATAGGATTAGCCAAAAACATTCAGTACTTC	CAWSIGLAKNIQYF
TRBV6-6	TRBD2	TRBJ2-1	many	TGTGCCAGCAGCCACGGGACTAGCGGCCCCAATGAGCAGTTCTTC	CASSHGTSGPNEQFF
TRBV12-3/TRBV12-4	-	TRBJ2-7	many	TGTGCCAGCAGTTTAGCGAGGAACGAGCAGTACTTC	CASSLARNEQYF
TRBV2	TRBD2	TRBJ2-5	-	TGTGCCAGCAGTTTAGCGGGAGGACCTCAAGAGACCCAGTACTTC	CASSLAGGPQETQYF
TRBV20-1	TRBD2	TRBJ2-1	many	TGCAGTGCTAGAAGGCGTAGCGGGAGGAATCTGTCCTACAATGAGCAGTTCTTC	CSARRRSGRNLSYNEQFF
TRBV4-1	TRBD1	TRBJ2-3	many	TGCGCCAGCAGCCCCGGGGACAGGGCCCCAGATACGCAGTATTTT	CASSPGDRAPDTQYF
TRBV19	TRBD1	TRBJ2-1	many	TGTGCCAGTAGTCAGGGGGACAGGGACGAACAGTTCTTC	CASSQGDRDEQFF
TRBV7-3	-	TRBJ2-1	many	TGTGCCAGCAGCATCGGGACCTACAATGAGCAGTTCTTC	CASSIGTYNEQFF
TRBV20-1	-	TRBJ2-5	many	TGCAGTGCTAGTCATCGGCAGCCGAGGGCCCAGTACTTC	CSASHRQPRAQYF
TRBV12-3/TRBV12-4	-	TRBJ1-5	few	TGTGCCAGCAGTTTAGGAGGGTCACAGCCCCAGCATTTT	CASSLGGSQPQHF
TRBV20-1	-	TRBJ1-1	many	TGCAGTGCTAGAGTAAGGGGCTTGAACACTGAAGCTTTCTTT	CSARVRGLNTEAFF
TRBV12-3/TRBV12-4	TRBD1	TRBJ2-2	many	TGTGCCAGCAGTCCAGCCGGGACAGTGAACACCGGGGAGCTGTTTTTT	CASSPAGTVNTGELFF
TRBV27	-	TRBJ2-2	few	TGTGCCAGCAGTTTCCTCGGGACTAACACCGGGGAGCTGTTTTTT	CASSFLGTNTGELFF
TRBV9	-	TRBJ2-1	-	TGTGCCAGCAGCGTAGGGTACAATGAGCAGTTCTTC	CASSVGYNEQFF
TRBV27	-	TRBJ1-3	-	TGTGCCAGCCGCCTCTCCTCTGGAAACACCATATATTTT	CASRLSSGNTIYF
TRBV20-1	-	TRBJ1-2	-	TGCAGTGCTAGAGTAGGACCAAATGGCTACACCTTC	CSARVGPNGYTF
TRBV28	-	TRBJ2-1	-	TGTGCCAGCAGTGCCCCGGGACGGGGGCAGTTCTTC	CASSAPGRGQFF
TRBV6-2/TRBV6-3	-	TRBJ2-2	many	TGTGCCAGCAGTATGTCGGGATCCGGGGAGCTGTTTTTT	CASSMSGSGELFF
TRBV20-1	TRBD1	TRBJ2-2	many	TGCAGTGCTTCCAGGGGGCGCGTCGGGGAGCTGTTTTTT	CSASRGRVGELFF